This T cell receptor (beta chain) stems from a study of blood T cell repertoires in COVID-19 (dated by TCRdb to about 2020). Regarding the study in general: Samples from collaborators originated in the United States, Italy and Spain and spanned both the acute and convalescent phases of COVID-19. The material from the prospective study consisted of cDNA or gDNA derived from T cells, B-cell-depleted T cells, or PBMCs. Deeply sampled blood TCRbeta repertoires from subjects exposed to, actively infected with, or recovered from COVID-19 were included in the dataset. The repertoires were released in a freely available public database intended as a resource for research on the immune response to SARS-CoV-2. The samples were drawn from the first 160 participants of the ongoing ImmuneRACE study and from 1,254 subjects provided by 6 global collaborators. Nearly every sample came with metadata listing a de-identified subject ID, COVID-19 status, age in years and sex. Where available, HLA class I and class II types were taken from metadata supplied by the sample provider and were not determined by assay-based typing.

On the study overall, not on this receptor specifically: How much clinical and demographic metadata was included differed by source and by participant, and the metadata was provided uncurated.

Points on this clone: Its antigen target is currently unknown. Within one base of it there is no much larger clone, and no base qualities were kept.

The CDR3 measures 18 amino acids from cysteine to phenylalanine. Only the CDR3 DNA is retained, 54 bases long and in frame from the first base. CDR1 MNHEY and CDR2 SMNVEV are derived from the germline V gene (reference sequence). V trim: 4 bases; J trim: 0 bases; unmatched bases: 14. A second Seattle source provided samples from volunteer blood donors who had recovered from COVID-19. Each collaborating institution followed its own protocols to collect whole blood in K2EDTA tubes. For TCRbeta analysis, collaborators shipped samples as frozen whole blood, isolated PBMCs, or DNA extracted from either of those sample types. TCRbeta CDR3 regions were amplified from genomic DNA using the immunoSEQ Assay, a bias-controlled multiplex PCR. Under the source paper's analysis protocol: The number of nucleated cells in each sample was estimated from the amplification of reference gene primers within the assay. Sequence reads were collapsed and filtered to measure the absolute abundance of every unique TCRbeta CDR3 rearrangement. For each sample, productive Simpson clonality was calculated as the square root of Simpson's diversity index across productive rearrangements. TCRdb re-hosts the immuneACCESS table, in-frame sequences only. Its copies lack some clones; in the studies checked, an unresolved V gene accounts for under half of them, and the cause for the rest is not known. The V and J calls and clone size are taken from that table; D and trimming were inferred from the DNA. This sample gives approximately 240,000 clones in total; approximately 90% of them show up just once. Of the sample, approximately 2.2% falls within the top ten clones.

This receptor was taken from a woman in her thirties or forties who had recovered from COVID-19. The rearranged segments are TRBV27 and TRBJ2-7; 8 of the junction bases match TRBD2. Sequences were obtained from peripheral blood. The sequence in DNA is TGTGCCAGCAGTTCCAGACTGACTAGCGACTCGAGCTCCTACGAGCAGTACTTC. It is translated as CASSSRLTSDSSSYEQYF.